This record covers a single TCR beta chain. In the study's own analysis: Reference gene primer amplification yielded estimated nucleated cell counts. TCRdb keeps only in-frame clones here, not all; method: immunoSEQ multiplex PCR. That table furnishes V, J and clone size, whereas the DNA furnished D and trimming. The sample has roughly 150,000 clones; around 90% are singletons. This specimen belongs to a study of blood T cell repertoires in COVID-19. Study-wide context: Specimens from acute and convalescent COVID-19 originated in the United States, Italy and Spain. PBMCs, B-cell-depleted T cells, or T cells provided the cDNA or gDNA that made up the material.

Germline CDR1 is MNHNY and CDR2 is SVGAGI (reference sequence). V dropped 4 bases and J dropped 6; count of bases not matched to a gene: 10. The CDR3 has 15 residues. The origin of this receptor is a man aged 60 to 75 with acute or convalescent COVID-19. Sequencing input: peripheral blood. The chain is built from TRBV6-6 and TRBJ1-2, with TRBD1 identical over 8 bases. The CDR3 DNA reads TGTGCCAGCAGTTTCCCCGCTTCAGGGGGCGATGGCTACACCTTC. Amino acids: CASSFPASGGDGYTF.